The sequence of this T cell receptor beta chain was determined in a study of T cell clones after liver transplantation. General study points: A significant post-transplant drop in circulating graft-donor-reactive CD4 TCRbeta sequences occurred in most of the 8 subjects.

Remarks on this clone: Its antigen is unidentified.

Germline V gives CDR1 SGHTA, CDR2 FQGNSA. Unmatched junction bases numbered 15, after V lost 5 bases and J lost 7 bases. CDR3 size: 16 residues. Only in-frame clones appear in the TCRdb table, and some are missing; sequencing was by immunoSEQ multiplex PCR. Of 49,000 or so clones in the sample, 65% to 80% were seen once. This TCR derives from a human patient who received a liver transplant. The T cells may partly be graft donor cells. The J gene is TRBJ2-3, the V gene TRBV7-2, with 7 bases that match TRBD2. Specimen: CD4+ T cells from blood, collected 54 months after liver transplant. Here the CDR3 DNA reads TGTGCCAGCAGCCCCCGTTCGACTAGCCGGGGGAATACGCAGTATTTT. This translates into CASSPRSTSRGNTQYF.